The clone carrying this T cell receptor (beta chain) was picked up a small number of times. What it recognizes is unknown. These data are taken from a study of T cell repertoires in cytomegalovirus infection. Findings and caveats of the study: HLA-C-restricted CMV-specific TCR beta clonotypes prevailed in the ex vivo response.

TCRdb used MiXCR to reprocess the reads, holding one entry per CDR3 protein. The sample holds about 52,000 distinct CDR3 sequences, around 19% seen once. The CDR3 has 14 amino acids. V lost 1 base, J lost 7 bases, and 11 bases lay in between. The receptor's source is a human donor in good health (CMV status not recorded). Some clones in this sample may be carry-over from other donors' samples. This chain links TRBV12-3 or TRBV12-4 with TRBJ1-5; tentative D call: TRBD1 (5 bases). This specimen consisted of CD8+ T cells from cultured PBMCs, obtained from culture after CMV antigen stimulation. The CDR3 DNA reads TGTGCCAGCAGTTTAGGGGGCAGGGTACAGCCCCAGCATTTT. Translation: CASSLGGRVQPQHF.